The source of this T cell receptor (beta chain) is a study of brain T cells in children with intractable seizures. There are 14 residues in the CDR3. The V gene lost 2 bases and the J gene lost 3 bases, with 11 bases spanning the gap. Germline CDR1 and CDR2: SGHTA and FQGNSA. Produced via immunoSEQ multiplex PCR; TCRdb's table is partial and in-frame only. The sample holds 95,000 to 120,000 clones, approximately 94% seen once. Sequencing was limited to surgery cases with top T cell transcript signatures in brain tissue. At least one anti-epileptic drug was given before surgery. This sequence originates from a boy under three years old with hemimegalencephaly and intractable seizures. V is TRBV7-2 and J is TRBJ2-7; D might be TRBD2 (5 bases). The sequencing used peripheral blood, collected at surgery. CDR3 loop: CASSLRSAGYEQYF. The CDR3 DNA reads as TGTGCCAGCAGCTTAAGGTCGGCGGGCTACGAGCAGTACTTC.